A single sample is the source of the 15 T cell receptor beta chains below, sequenced in a study of shared clonotypes between healthy human individuals. The table came from immunoSEQ multiplex PCR; TCRdb's copy has only in-frame clones and leaves some out. Of over 400,000 clones in the sample, roughly 95% were seen once. Sequencing was done on a sample of naive CD4+ T cells sorted from blood. Stated subset: CD45RA+ positively selected. These receptors were obtained from a woman in her 30s in good health.

The J gene is TRBJ2-5, the V gene TRBV6-1, with 9 bases lining up with TRBD2. After removal of 6 bases from V and 5 bases from J, the junction contained 4 bases not matched to a gene. Looked up from germline, CDR1 is MNHNS and CDR2 is SASEGT. There are 13 residues in the CDR3. DNA of the CDR3: TGTGCCAGCAGCGCTAGCGGGATCGAGACCCAGTACTTC. Translated, it gives CASSASGIETQYF.

The chain carries TRBV28 and TRBJ1-5, with D uncertain. V was cut by 5 bases and J by 9 bases, with 11 bases left in between. CDR3 length: 12 residues. The germline CDR1 and CDR2 sequences are MDHEN and SYDVKM. CDR3 residues: CASSLPVGPQHF. Written as DNA, the CDR3 is TGTGCCAGCAGTCTTCCGGTCGGGCCCCAGCATTTT.

The chain couples TRBV28 to TRBJ2-5; D possibly uses TRBD1 or TRBD2 (5 bases each). The J call may be in error: the DNA end matches TRBJ2-7 better. The CDR3 consists of 11 residues. In germline, CDR1 is MDHEN, CDR2 SYDVKM. CDR3 nucleotide sequence: TGTGCCCTAGGGACCTCCTACGAGCAGTACTTC. It translates to CALGTSYEQYF.

V and J are TRBV5-1 and TRBJ2-5; no clear D gene. V was trimmed by 3 bases and J by 2 bases, leaving 11 bases between them. From germline, CDR1 is SGHRS and CDR2 YFSETQ. CDR3 size: 14 residues. The CDR3 sequence is CASSYGRAQETQYF. For the CDR3, the DNA is TGCGCCAGCAGCTACGGACGGGCTCAAGAGACCCAGTACTTC.

The chain couples TRBV28 to TRBJ2-7, with 12 bases that match TRBD2. V trimming: 5 bases; J trimming: 4 bases; junction bases outside the gene matches: 6. The CDR3 sequence is 15 residues long. Germline CDR1 and CDR2: MDHEN and SYDVKM. The CDR3 region has the DNA TGTGCCAGCAGTCTGACTAGCGGGAGTCTGTACGAGCAGTACTTC. Its translation: CASSLTSGSLYEQYF.

V gene TRBV5-1 combines with J gene TRBJ2-7, with D perhaps TRBD1 or TRBD2 (5 bases each). V lost 1 base to trimming and J lost 3 bases, with 23 bases between them. The CDR3 is 18 residues long. Germline lookup yields CDR1 SGHRS and CDR2 YFSETQ. The CDR3 loop reads CASSLLISQTGTSYEQYF. In DNA, the CDR3 is TGCGCCAGCAGCTTGCTGATCAGCCAGACCGGGACGAGCTACGAGCAGTACTTC.

V gene TRBV7-6 combines with J gene TRBJ2-3, with 12 bases that match TRBD2. CDR3 length: 18 amino acids. V was clipped by 0 bases and J by 2 bases; unmatched bases: 6. Germline CDR1 and CDR2: SGHVS and FNYEAQ. The CDR3 region is CASSLALTSGSVTDTQYF. Here the CDR3 DNA reads TGTGCCAGCAGCTTAGCGCTGACTAGCGGGAGTGTCACAGATACGCAGTATTTT.

The V gene is TRBV5-1, the J gene TRBJ2-1, with 8 bases identical to TRBD2. CDR1 and CDR2 from the germline V gene are SGHRS and YFSETQ. The CDR3 is made up of 20 amino acids. Unmatched junction bases numbered 17, after V lost 3 bases and J lost 0 bases. This CDR3 reads CASSSNAIAGLGSSYNEQFF. In nucleotides, the CDR3 is TGCGCCAGCAGCTCGAACGCCATAGCGGGATTGGGGAGCTCCTACAATGAGCAGTTCTTC. The complete variable domain, with remaining parts taken from reference TRBV5-1 and TRBJ2-1, reads KAGVTQTPRYLIKTRGQQVTLSCSPISGHRSVSWYQQTPGQGLQFLFEYFSETQRNKGNFPGRFSGRQFSNSRSEMNVSTLELGDSALYLCASSSNAIAGLGSSYNEQFFGPGTRLTVL.

The chain is built from TRBV5-4 and TRBJ2-2; 8 bases are shared with TRBD1. From germline, CDR1 is SGHNT and CDR2 YYREEE (reference sequence). The CDR3 contains 15 residues. The ends lost 4 bases at V and 2 bases at J; junction bases unmatched: 4. The CDR3 coding sequence is TGTGCCAGCAGCACGGACAGGGCTAACACCGGGGAGCTGTTTTTT. It is translated as CASSTDRANTGELFF.

In nucleotides, the CDR3 is TGTGCCAGCTCACCTAGGGGTGCGACGGATACGCAGTATTTT. Its protein is CASSPRGATDTQYF. The chain is built from TRBV18 and TRBJ2-3, with a weak D call TRBD1 (5 bases). Trimming stripped 3 bases from V and 6 bases from J, with 13 bases between. CDR1 KGHSH and CDR2 LQKENI come from the germline V gene. CDR3 length: 14 amino acids. The full variable domain, with the rest looked up from reference TRBV18 and TRBJ2-3, is NAGVMQNPRHLVRRRGQEARLRCSPMKGHSHVYWYRQLPEEGLKFMVYLQKENIIDESGMPKERFSAEFPKEGPSILRIQQVVRGDSAAYFCASSPRGATDTQYFGPGTRLTVL.

The chain has TRBV27 and TRBJ1-1; weak D call: TRBD1 (5 bases). CDR3 length equals 22 residues. V gave up 3 bases and J gave up 6 bases, with 38 bases separating them. The germline gives CDR1 MNHEY, CDR2 SMNVEV (reference sequence). DNA for the CDR3: TGTGCCAGCAGTTTGGACCCATTACTGCTGGGGCCCCCCGGTCGGCTGAAGGCTGAAGCTTTCTTT. Translating it yields CASSLDPLLLGPPGRLKAEAFF.

The rearrangement links TRBV6-5 to TRBJ1-5; D is unresolved. This CDR3 is 13 amino acids long. The germline V and J ends were trimmed by 4 bases and 7 bases, with 11 bases remaining between them. CDR1 is MNHEY, CDR2 SVGAGI, per germline. CDR3: CASSSQVGQPQHF. The CDR3 DNA sequence: TGTGCCAGCAGTTCGCAAGTAGGACAGCCCCAGCATTTT.

This clone has only one observation. CDR3 sequence: CASSIGNSGNTIYF. As DNA, the CDR3 is TGTGCCAGTAGTATCGGGAACTCTGGAAACACCATATATTTT. The chain employs TRBV19 and TRBJ1-3, with unresolved D. The V gene lost 3 bases and the J gene lost 0 bases, with 6 bases spanning the gap. Germline CDR1 reads LNHDA; CDR2 reads SQIVND (reference sequence). This CDR3 has 14 residues.

The V call is TRBV6-5, the J call TRBJ1-1, with D perhaps TRBD1 (6 bases). V shed 5 bases and J shed 0 bases, with 13 bases lying between them. CDR1 MNHEY and CDR2 SVGAGI come from the germline V gene. The CDR3 is made up of 15 amino acids. The CDR3 bases are TGTGCCAGCAGTAACAGGGTAACTATGAACACTGAAGCTTTCTTT. This codes for CASSNRVTMNTEAFF.

V gene TRBV19 combines with J gene TRBJ1-2; the match to TRBD1 covers 7 bases. This CDR3 spans 13 amino acids. Germline values: CDR1 LNHDA, CDR2 SQIVND (reference sequence). V gave up 4 bases and J gave up 7 bases; unmatched junction bases: 6. The CDR3 DNA sequence: TGTGCCAGTAGTACACCGGACAGGACTGGCTACACCTTC. It specifies CASSTPDRTGYTF.